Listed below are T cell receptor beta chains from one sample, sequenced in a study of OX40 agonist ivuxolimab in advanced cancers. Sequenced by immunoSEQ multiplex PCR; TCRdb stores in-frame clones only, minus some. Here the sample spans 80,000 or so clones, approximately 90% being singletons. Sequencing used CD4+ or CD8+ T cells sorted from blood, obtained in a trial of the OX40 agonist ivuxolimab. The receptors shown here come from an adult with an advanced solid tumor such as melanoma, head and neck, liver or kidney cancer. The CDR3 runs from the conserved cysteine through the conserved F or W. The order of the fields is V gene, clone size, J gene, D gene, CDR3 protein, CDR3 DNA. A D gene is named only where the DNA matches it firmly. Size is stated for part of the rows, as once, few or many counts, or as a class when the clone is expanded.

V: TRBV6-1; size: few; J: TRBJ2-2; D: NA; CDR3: CASRIRGDTGELFF; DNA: TGTGCCAGCAGGATCAGGGGGGACACCGGGGAGCTGTTTTTT
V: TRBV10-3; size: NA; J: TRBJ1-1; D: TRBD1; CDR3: CAISESLGQGTTEAFF; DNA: TGTGCCATCAGTGAGTCCCTTGGACAGGGAACCACTGAAGCTTTCTTT
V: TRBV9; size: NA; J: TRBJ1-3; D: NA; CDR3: CASSQTGLSGNTIYF; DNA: TGTGCCAGCAGCCAGACCGGTCTCTCTGGAAACACCATATATTTT
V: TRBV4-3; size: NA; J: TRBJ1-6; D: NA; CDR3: CASSQRGLYNSPLHF; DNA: TGCGCCAGCAGCCAACGGGGGCTCTATAATTCACCCCTCCACTTT
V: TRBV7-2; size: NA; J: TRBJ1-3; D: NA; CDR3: CASSLSGGQGNTIYF; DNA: TGTGCCAGCAGCTTATCGGGGGGGCAAGGAAACACCATATATTTT
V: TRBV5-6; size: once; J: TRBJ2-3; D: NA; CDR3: CASSPGGDSTSTDTQYF; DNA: TGTGCCAGCAGCCCAGGGGGGGACAGTACTAGCACAGATACGCAGTATTTT
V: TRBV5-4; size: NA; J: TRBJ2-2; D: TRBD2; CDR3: CASSPRTSGANGELFF; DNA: TGTGCCAGCAGCCCAAGGACTAGCGGGGCAAACGGGGAGCTGTTTTTT
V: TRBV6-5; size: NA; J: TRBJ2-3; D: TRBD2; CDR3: CASSYSLAGVGDTQYF; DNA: TGTGCCAGCAGTTACTCGCTAGCGGGGGTCGGGGATACGCAGTATTTT
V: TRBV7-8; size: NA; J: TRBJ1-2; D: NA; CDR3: CASTPGEGYTF; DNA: TGTGCCAGCACCCCCGGGGAAGGCTACACCTTC
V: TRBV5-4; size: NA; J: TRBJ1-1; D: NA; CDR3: CASSLGQKYEAFF; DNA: TGTGCCAGCAGCTTGGGACAGAAATATGAAGCTTTCTTT
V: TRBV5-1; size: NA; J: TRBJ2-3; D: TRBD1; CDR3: CASSEDRGSTDTQYF; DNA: TGCGCCAGCAGCGAGGACAGGGGGAGCACAGATACGCAGTATTTT
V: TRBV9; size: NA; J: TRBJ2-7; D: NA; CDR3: CASTGGREDEQYF; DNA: TGTGCCAGCACCGGGGGCAGGGAAGACGAGCAGTACTTC
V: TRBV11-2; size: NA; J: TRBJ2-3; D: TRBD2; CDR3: CASSSSRLAGGTDTQYF; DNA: TGTGCCAGCAGCTCTTCCCGGCTAGCGGGAGGTACAGATACGCAGTATTTT
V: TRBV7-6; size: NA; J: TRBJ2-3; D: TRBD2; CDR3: CASSTRLAGGGTDTQYF; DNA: TGTGCCAGCAGCACTCGACTGGCGGGGGGGGGCACAGATACGCAGTATTTT
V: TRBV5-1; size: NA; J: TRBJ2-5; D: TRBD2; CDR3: CASSQGLAGGQETQYF; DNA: TGCGCCAGCAGCCAAGGACTAGCGGGGGGCCAAGAGACCCAGTACTTC
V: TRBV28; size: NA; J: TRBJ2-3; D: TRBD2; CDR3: CASSLSFMLAGLTDTQYF; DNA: TGTGCCAGCAGTTTGTCCTTTATGCTAGCGGGCCTCACAGATACGCAGTATTTT
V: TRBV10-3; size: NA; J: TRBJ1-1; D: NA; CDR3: CAISFTPISEAPMNTEAFF; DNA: TGTGCCATCAGCTTTACTCCCATCTCCGAGGCCCCAATGAACACTGAAGCTTTCTTT
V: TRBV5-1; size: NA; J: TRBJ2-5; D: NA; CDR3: CASSTATGNQETQYF; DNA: TGCGCCAGCAGCACCGCTACGGGAAACCAAGAGACCCAGTACTTC
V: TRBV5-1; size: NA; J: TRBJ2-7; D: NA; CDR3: CASSLPGDYSSYEQYF; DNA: TGCGCCAGCAGCTTACCCGGAGACTATTCTTCCTACGAGCAGTACTTC
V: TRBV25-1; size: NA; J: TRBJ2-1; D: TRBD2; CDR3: CASSGLAGGPTDEQFF; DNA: TGTGCCAGCAGTGGCCTAGCGGGAGGACCGACGGATGAGCAGTTCTTC
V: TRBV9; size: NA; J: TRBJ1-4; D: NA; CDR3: CASSVDGGGGLREKLFF; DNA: TGTGCCAGCAGCGTAGACGGGGGAGGAGGTCTTAGAGAAAAACTGTTTTTT
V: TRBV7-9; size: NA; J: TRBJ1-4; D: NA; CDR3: CASSSRRGNEKLFF; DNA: TGTGCCAGCAGCTCCCGTCGGGGCAATGAAAAACTGTTTTTT
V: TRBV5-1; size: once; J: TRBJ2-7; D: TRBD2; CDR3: CASSLGLAAFSYEQYF; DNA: TGCGCCAGCAGCTTGGGACTAGCGGCCTTCTCCTACGAGCAGTACTTC
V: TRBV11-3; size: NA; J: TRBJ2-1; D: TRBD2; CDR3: CASSLGPTLAGVLNEQFF; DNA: TGTGCCAGCAGCTTAGGCCCGACGTTGGCGGGAGTTCTTAATGAGCAGTTCTTC
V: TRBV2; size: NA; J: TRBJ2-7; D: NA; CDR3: CASSDQAGPLYEQYF; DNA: TGTGCCAGCAGTGATCAGGCAGGACCGTTATACGAGCAGTACTTC
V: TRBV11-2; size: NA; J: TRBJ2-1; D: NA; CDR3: CASSLVGANEQFF; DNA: TGTGCCAGCAGCTTAGTCGGGGCGAATGAGCAGTTCTTC
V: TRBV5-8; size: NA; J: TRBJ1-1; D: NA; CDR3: CASSSRGEAFF; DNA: TGTGCCAGCAGCTCCCGGGGAGAAGCTTTCTTT
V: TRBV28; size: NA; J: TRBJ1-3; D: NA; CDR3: CASSPPGLNGNTIYF; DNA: TGTGCCAGCAGCCCCCCGGGTTTGAATGGAAACACCATATATTTT
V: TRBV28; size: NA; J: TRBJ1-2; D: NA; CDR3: CASSLTLDTYGYTF; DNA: TGTGCCAGCAGCCTTACCCTGGACACCTATGGCTACACCTTC
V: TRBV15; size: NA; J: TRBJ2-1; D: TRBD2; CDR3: CATSSRTGLVFYEQFF; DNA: TGTGCCACCAGCTCGCGAACGGGACTAGTATTCTATGAGCAGTTCTTC
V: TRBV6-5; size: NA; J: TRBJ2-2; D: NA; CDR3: CASRSHRLGGELFF; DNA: TGTGCCAGCAGATCACACCGGTTGGGCGGGGAGCTGTTTTTT
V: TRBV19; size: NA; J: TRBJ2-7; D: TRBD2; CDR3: CASRGLGDYEQYF; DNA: TGTGCCAGTAGGGGACTAGGGGACTACGAGCAGTACTTC
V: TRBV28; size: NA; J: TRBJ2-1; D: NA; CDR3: CASSLRPRGLGGDEQFF; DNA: TGTGCCAGCAGTTTGCGGCCCCGGGGTCTAGGGGGGGATGAGCAGTTCTTC
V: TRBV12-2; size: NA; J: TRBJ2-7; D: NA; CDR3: CASRFRNRVNPYEQYF; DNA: TGTGCAAGTCGCTTCCGAAACAGGGTAAATCCCTACGAGCAGTACTTC
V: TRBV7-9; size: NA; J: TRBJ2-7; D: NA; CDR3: CASSLDTSF; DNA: TGTGCCAGCAGCTTAGACACCTCCTTC
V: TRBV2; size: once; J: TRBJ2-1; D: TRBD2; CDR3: CATWTSGRVNEQFF; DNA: TGTGCCACCTGGACTAGCGGGAGAGTCAATGAGCAGTTCTTC
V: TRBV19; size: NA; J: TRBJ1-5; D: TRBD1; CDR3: CASAQGRDQPQHF; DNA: TGTGCCAGTGCACAGGGGCGCGATCAGCCCCAGCATTTT
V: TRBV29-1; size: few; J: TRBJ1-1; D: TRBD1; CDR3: CSVGRGTGTEAFF; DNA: TGCAGCGTGGGAAGGGGGACAGGAACTGAAGCTTTCTTT
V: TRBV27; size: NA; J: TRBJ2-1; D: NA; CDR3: CASSLASYNEQFF; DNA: TGTGCCAGCAGTTTAGCCAGTTACAATGAGCAGTTCTTC
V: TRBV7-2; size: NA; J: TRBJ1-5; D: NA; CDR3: CASSLAARGLSNQPQHF; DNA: TGTGCCAGCAGCTTAGCCGCACGAGGTTTAAGCAATCAGCCCCAGCATTTT
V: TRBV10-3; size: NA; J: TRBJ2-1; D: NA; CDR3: CAISESAGWAEQFF; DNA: TGTGCCATCAGTGAGTCGGCGGGGTGGGCTGAGCAGTTCTTC
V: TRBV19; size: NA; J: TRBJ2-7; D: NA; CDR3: CASSESYEQYF; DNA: TGTGCCAGTAGTGAGTCCTACGAGCAGTACTTC
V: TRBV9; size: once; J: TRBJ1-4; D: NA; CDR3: CASRQGGVSSNEKLFF; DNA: TGTGCCAGCAGACAAGGAGGGGTGTCATCAAATGAAAAACTGTTTTTT
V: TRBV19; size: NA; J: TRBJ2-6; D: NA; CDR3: CARRNSGANVLTF; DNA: TGTGCCAGGAGAAACTCTGGGGCCAACGTCCTGACTTTC
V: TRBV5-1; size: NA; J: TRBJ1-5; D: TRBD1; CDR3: CASSPQGGQPQHF; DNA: TGCGCCAGCAGCCCCCAGGGGGGTCAGCCCCAGCATTTT
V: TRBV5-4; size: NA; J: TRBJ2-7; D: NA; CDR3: CASSPPASYEQYF; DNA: TGTGCCAGCAGTCCTCCAGCGTCCTACGAGCAGTACTTC
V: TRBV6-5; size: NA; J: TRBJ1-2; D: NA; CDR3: CASRGQPYGYTF; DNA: TGTGCCAGCAGAGGACAGCCCTATGGCTACACCTTC
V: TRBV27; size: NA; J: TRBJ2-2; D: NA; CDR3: CASTRQGGAGELFF; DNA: TGTGCCAGCACCCGCCAGGGGGGGGCCGGGGAGCTGTTTTTT
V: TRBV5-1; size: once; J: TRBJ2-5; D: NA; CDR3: CASSLEGGRVETQYF; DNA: TGCGCCAGCAGCTTGGAGGGTGGTCGGGTGGAGACCCAGTACTTC
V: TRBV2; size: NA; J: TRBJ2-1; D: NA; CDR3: CASSVRVEQFF; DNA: TGTGCCAGCAGTGTGAGGGTAGAGCAGTTCTTC
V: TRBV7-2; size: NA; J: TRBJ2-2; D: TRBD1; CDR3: CASIQGTSGELFF; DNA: TGTGCCAGCATACAGGGGACCTCCGGGGAGCTGTTTTTT
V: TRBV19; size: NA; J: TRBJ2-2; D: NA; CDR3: CASSLGQGNTGELFF; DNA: TGTGCCAGTAGTCTGGGCCAGGGGAACACCGGGGAGCTGTTTTTT
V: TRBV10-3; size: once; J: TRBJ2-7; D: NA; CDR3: CAIGGQVVYEQYF; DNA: TGTGCCATCGGCGGGCAGGTGGTCTACGAGCAGTACTTC
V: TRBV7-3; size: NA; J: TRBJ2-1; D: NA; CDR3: CASSLYGAGSYNEQFF; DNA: TGTGCCAGCAGCCTGTACGGGGCTGGATCCTACAATGAGCAGTTCTTC
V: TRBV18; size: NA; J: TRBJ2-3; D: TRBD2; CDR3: CASSPRAGGQDTQYF; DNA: TGTGCCAGCTCACCCAGAGCGGGGGGGCAAGATACGCAGTATTTT